One and the same sample provided the 5 T cell receptor beta chains below, sequenced in a study of blood T cell repertoires in COVID-19. Repertoires were generated with immunoSEQ multiplex PCR, while TCRdb's copy carries only in-frame clones and drops some. The data show around 120,000 clones, around three quarters seen once. Sequenced: peripheral blood. These receptors all stem from a woman older than 75 with acute or convalescent COVID-19.

As DNA, the CDR3 is TGCGCCAGCAGCCAAGGCGGGGGCGTCTACGAGCAGTACTTC. Protein product: CASSQGGGVYEQYF. The chain joins TRBV4-3 to TRBJ2-7; D perhaps matches TRBD2 (7 bases). V was clipped by 1 base and J by 3 bases, with 10 bases between them. CDR1 and CDR2 (germline): LGHNA, YSLEER. The CDR3 extends over 14 amino acids.

The chain carries TRBV30 and TRBJ1-4, with 11 bases fitting TRBD1. Germline V gives CDR1 GTSNPN, CDR2 SVGIG (reference sequence). CDR3 length equals 16 residues. V lost 6 bases, J lost 0 bases, and 6 bases stayed unmatched. CDR3 nucleotides: TGTGCCTGCCGGGACAGGGGGTTTGCAACTAATGAAAAACTGTTTTTT. This encodes CACRDRGFATNEKLFF.

This sequence joins TRBV30 and TRBJ2-7; 8 nucleotides match TRBD1. J lost 4 bases, V lost 3 bases, and 2 bases had no gene match. Germline values: CDR1 GTSNPN, CDR2 SVGIG (reference sequence). The CDR3 is made up of 12 amino acids. The CDR3 DNA follows: TGTGCCTGGAGCCGACAGGGGTACGAGCAGTACTTC. Its translation: CAWSRQGYEQYF.

The rearrangement joins TRBV12-1 to TRBJ1-4; no DNA check was done on the table's D call, TRBD1. TRBV12-1 is a pseudogene segment. There are 14 residues in the CDR3. As DNA, the CDR3 is TGTGCCAGCAGCTTTCTGGCTAAGGGGGAAAAACTGTTTTTT. Protein: CASSFLAKGEKLFF.

CDR3 bases: TGTGCCTGGAGTGTCGTCAACACTGAAGCTTTCTTT. It specifies CAWSVVNTEAFF. The rearrangement uses TRBV30 and TRBJ1-1; D ambiguous. Per germline, CDR1 GTSNPN and CDR2 SVGIG (reference sequence). CDR3 length equals 12 residues. Trimming took 0 bases from V and 2 from J, leaving 4 bases between them.